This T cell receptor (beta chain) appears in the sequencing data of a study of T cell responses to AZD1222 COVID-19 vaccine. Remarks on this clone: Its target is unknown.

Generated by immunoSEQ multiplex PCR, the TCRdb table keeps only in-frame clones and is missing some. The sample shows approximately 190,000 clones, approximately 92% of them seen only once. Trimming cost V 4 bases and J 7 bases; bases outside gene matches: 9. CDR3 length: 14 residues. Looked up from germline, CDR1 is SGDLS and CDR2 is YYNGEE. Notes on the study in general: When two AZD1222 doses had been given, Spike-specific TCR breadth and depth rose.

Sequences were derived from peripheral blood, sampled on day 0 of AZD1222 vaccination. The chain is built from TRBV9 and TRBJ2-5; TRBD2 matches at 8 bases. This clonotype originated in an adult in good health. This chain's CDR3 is CASSPGGIAGTQYF. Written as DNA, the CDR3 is TGTGCCAGCAGCCCGGGGGGGATCGCGGGGACCCAGTACTTC.